A single sample gave rise to the 12 T cell receptor beta chains below, sequenced in a study of blood T cell repertoires in COVID-19. The data were produced by immunoSEQ multiplex PCR, yet TCRdb's version contains in-frame clones alone and is incomplete. The repertoire has over 200,000 clones, 88% of them found once; the top ten carry 0.99%. Material: peripheral blood. The receptors originated from a middle-aged woman who had recovered from COVID-19.

V is TRBV7-6 and J is TRBJ2-1; TRBD2 is a possible D gene (6 bases). V lost 5 bases and J lost 3, with 14 bases in between. Germline V gives CDR1 SGHVS, CDR2 FNYEAQ. The CDR3 has 15 amino acids. CDR3 coding DNA: TGTGCCAGCAGCCCGGGGGTAGCGGACTACAATGAGCAGTTCTTC. Its translation is CASSPGVADYNEQFF.

Only one count was recorded for this clone. The V and J genes are TRBV27 and TRBJ2-4; 15 bases are a match to TRBD2. V lost 0 bases and J lost 3; bases outside the gene matches: 3. The CDR3 runs 18 residues. From germline, CDR1 is MNHEY and CDR2 SMNVEV (reference sequence). The CDR3, as DNA: TGTGCCAGCAGTTTATCCCGGACTAGCGGGGGGGGCAAAAACATTCAGTACTTC. This encodes CASSLSRTSGGGKNIQYF.

This chain connects TRBV4-3 to TRBJ1-2, with D perhaps matching TRBD1 (5 bases). The V end lost 2 bases, the J end lost 12 bases, and 16 bases lay between the germline ends. CDR1 LGHNA and CDR2 YSLEER come from the germline V gene. There are 13 residues in the CDR3. The CDR3 sequence is CASSQHGGAINTF. CDR3 nucleotide sequence: TGCGCCAGCAGCCAACATGGTGGGGCCATCAACACCTTC.

This chain links TRBV9 with TRBJ2-5; 11 bases fit TRBD2. From germline, CDR1 is SGDLS and CDR2 YYNGEE. The CDR3 is made up of 15 amino acids. With V trimmed by 5 bases and J by 1 base, 4 bases remained unmatched. This CDR3 reads CASSIAGGFQETQYF. The CDR3 DNA reads as TGTGCCAGCAGTATAGCGGGAGGGTTCCAAGAGACCCAGTACTTC.

In nucleotides, the CDR3 is TGCGCCAGCAGCTTGGGGATAAGGCGAGACGGGAGGGTCAAAGAGACCCAGTACTTC. It codes for CASSLGIRRDGRVKETQYF. V and J are TRBV5-1 and TRBJ2-5, with 8 bases fitting TRBD2. J lost 3 bases, V lost 0 bases, and 16 bases had no gene match. The CDR3 is 19 residues long. Germline CDR1 and CDR2: SGHRS and YFSETQ.

The genes are TRBV6-5 and TRBJ1-2; a possible D gene is TRBD1 (6 bases). Germline values: CDR1 MNHEY, CDR2 SVGAGI. The V gene lost 5 bases and the J gene lost 9 bases, with 16 bases spanning the gap. This CDR3 has 13 amino acids. The CDR3 region is CASSLPAQGSYTF. The CDR3 DNA sequence: TGTGCCAGCAGTCTCCCGGCACAGGGTAGCTACACCTTC.

This clone has only one observation. V usage is TRBV11-3 and J usage is TRBJ2-7, with D possibly being TRBD2 (5 bases). V lost 5 bases and J lost 4, with 15 bases in between. This CDR3 has 14 amino acids. CDR1 is SGHNT and CDR2 is YENEEA in the germline V gene. In DNA form, the CDR3 reads TGTGCCAGCAGCCGCGCGGGCCCCAGGTACGAGCAGTACGTC. Protein: CASSRAGPRYEQYV.

This clone was detected only a few times. This chain joins TRBV24-1 and TRBJ1-1; possible D gene TRBD1, 5 bases. V was shortened by 5 bases and J by 5 bases, with 20 bases between the two germline ends. Germline V gene data show CDR1 as KGHDR and CDR2 as SFDVKD. CDR3 length: 16 residues. The CDR3 region is CATSATGRGRGTEAFF. In DNA form, the CDR3 reads TGTGCCACCAGTGCAACGGGGAGGGGAAGAGGTACTGAAGCTTTCTTT.

This chain uses TRBV27 with TRBJ2-5; TRBD2 is a possible D gene (6 bases). Trimming stripped 4 bases from V and 2 bases from J, with 8 bases between. Germline V lookup: CDR1 MNHEY, CDR2 SMNVEV (reference sequence). This CDR3 is built from 13 residues. As DNA, the CDR3 is TGTGCCAGCAGTTGGGCGGGGCAAGAGACCCAGTACTTC. Translated, it gives CASSWAGQETQYF.

The rearrangement joins TRBV9 to TRBJ2-3, with 12 bases fitting TRBD2. The CDR3 sequence is 16 residues long. Per the germline V gene, CDR1 is SGDLS and CDR2 is YYNGEE. V lost 4 bases and J lost 1; bases outside the gene matches: 4. Here the CDR3 reads CASSPLAGGGTDTQYF. The CDR3 DNA reads as TGTGCCAGCAGCCCCCTAGCGGGAGGGGGCACAGATACGCAGTATTTT.

J is TRBJ2-3 and V is TRBV24-1; D possibly corresponds to TRBD1 (5 bases). The CDR3 is 15 amino acids. The germline CDR1 and CDR2 sequences are KGHDR and SFDVKD. With 0 bases removed from V and 13 bases from J, the gap between germline ends came to 19 bases. CDR3 in DNA: TGTGCCACCAGTGATTTGCCGAAGACAGCCCAATGGGAGTATTTT. Translation gives CATSDLPKTAQWEYF.

This clone was picked up one time. This chain links TRBV24-1 with TRBJ2-3; possibly TRBD1 for D (6 bases). Trimming cost V 3 bases and J 2 bases, with 11 bases left between them. The CDR3 length is 15 residues. Germline CDR1 is KGHDR and CDR2 is SFDVKD. CDR3 sequence: CATSDRDTNTDTQYF. The CDR3 nucleotides read TGTGCCACCAGTGATCGGGACACGAACACAGATACGCAGTATTTT.